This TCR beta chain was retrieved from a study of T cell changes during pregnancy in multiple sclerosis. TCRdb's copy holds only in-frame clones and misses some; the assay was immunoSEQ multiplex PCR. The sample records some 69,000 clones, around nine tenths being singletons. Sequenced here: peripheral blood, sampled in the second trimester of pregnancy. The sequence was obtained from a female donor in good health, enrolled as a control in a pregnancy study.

CDR3 in DNA: TGTGCCAGCAGCCCAGTTATGAACACTGAAGCTTTCTTT. It specifies CASSPVMNTEAFF. The gene calls are TRBV7-9 and TRBJ1-1; D is ambiguous. V lost 5 bases and J 0 bases, leaving 7 bases between the germline ends. The CDR3 runs to 13 residues. Germline assignment: CDR1 SEHNR and CDR2 FQNEAQ (reference sequence).